This T cell receptor (beta chain) was retrieved from a study of radiotherapy plus CTLA-4 blockade in lung cancer. Study results and caveats: The study found tumor-derived TCR clones expanded in blood after radiotherapy plus ipilimumab.

This clone has more than one count but fewer than ten. The target antigen is unknown. The table came from immunoSEQ multiplex PCR; TCRdb's copy has only in-frame clones and leaves some out. The sample shows tens of thousands of clones, around 75% of them seen only once. With V trimmed by 5 bases and J by 2 bases, 6 bases remained unmatched. This CDR3 has 14 residues. CDR1 is LNHDA and CDR2 is SQIVND in the germline V gene (reference sequence). Sequencing was performed on peripheral blood, taken from a patient treated with radiotherapy plus ipilimumab. V gene TRBV19 combines with J gene TRBJ2-7; TRBD1 matches at 7 bases. The origin of this receptor is a human donor with non-small cell lung cancer who had a complete response to radiotherapy plus ipilimumab. This CDR3 reads CASSPRDRTYEQYF. The DNA of the CDR3 is TGTGCCAGTAGTCCCAGGGACAGAACCTACGAGCAGTACTTC.